A selection of T cell receptor beta chains follows, all from one sample in a study of naive and memory T cell subsets. TCRdb re-called the UMI-ligation and nested PCR reads with MiXCR, one entry per CDR3 protein. The sample comprises tens of thousands of distinct CDR3 sequences, less than 20% of which are singletons, and around 3.3% rests with the top ten. Sequencing input: effector memory CD4+ T cells from blood. The receptors were sampled from a human donor in good health. CDR3s include the opening cysteine and the closing phenylalanine or tryptophan. The D gene is left open where the match is weak. Not all rows give a size; the values are once, few, many and, for expanded clones, a class.

v_call	clone_size	d_call	j_call	cdr3_aa	cdr3_nt
TRBV3-1	medium-sized	.	TRBJ1-3	CASSLSSSASSGNTIYF	TGTGCCAGCAGCCTTTCAAGCTCCGCGAGCTCTGGAAACACCATATATTTT
TRBV20-1	few	.	TRBJ2-4	CSASGGVKNIQYF	TGCAGTGCTAGTGGCGGAGTTAAAAACATTCAGTACTTC
TRBV6-1	.	.	TRBJ1-1	CASSGLRGVAMNTEAFF	TGTGCCAGCAGTGGGCTTCGAGGTGTAGCCATGAACACTGAAGCTTTCTTT
TRBV6-5	few	TRBD1	TRBJ1-6	CASSSFGTARRSSPLHF	TGTGCCAGCAGTTCATTCGGGACAGCTCGTCGTAGTTCACCCCTCCACTTT
TRBV7-8	.	.	TRBJ2-3	CASSPPRGIRTDTQYF	TGTGCCAGCAGCCCCCCTCGCGGGATCCGCACAGATACGCAGTATTTT
TRBV19	many	.	TRBJ1-1	CASSITTNTEAFF	TGTGCCAGTAGTATAACGACGAACACTGAAGCTTTCTTT
TRBV28	.	TRBD1	TRBJ1-2	CASRGQGASYGYTF	TGTGCCAGCAGGGGACAGGGGGCGTCTTATGGCTACACCTTC
TRBV5-6	.	.	TRBJ1-4	CASSLNTEWKLFF	TGTGCCAGCAGCTTGAACACCGAGTGGAAACTGTTTTTT
TRBV12-3/TRBV12-4	.	.	TRBJ2-1	CASSPNPGDGSYNEQFF	TGTGCCAGCAGTCCTAACCCAGGGGACGGGTCCTACAATGAGCAGTTCTTC
TRBV6-1	.	TRBD2	TRBJ2-1	CASIPVAGLPEQFF	TGTGCCAGCATTCCCGTAGCGGGACTTCCTGAGCAGTTCTTC
TRBV14	.	.	TRBJ1-1	CASSHGPIDTEAFF	TGTGCCAGCAGCCATGGCCCTATAGACACTGAAGCTTTCTTT
TRBV20-1	medium-sized	TRBD1	TRBJ1-1	CSARGWDRSNTEAFF	TGCAGTGCTAGAGGTTGGGACAGGTCGAACACTGAAGCTTTCTTT
TRBV6-5	many	TRBD1	TRBJ2-5	CASSYEYRDRGEETQYF	TGTGCCAGCAGTTACGAATACCGGGACAGGGGGGAAGAGACCCAGTACTTC
TRBV3-1	.	TRBD2	TRBJ2-1	CASSQDPSGREGNEQFF	TGTGCCAGCAGCCAAGACCCCAGCGGGAGGGAGGGTAATGAGCAGTTCTTC
TRBV20-1	.	.	TRBJ2-7	CSAIGRLGEQYF	TGCAGTGCTATTGGACGGTTGGGGGAGCAGTACTTC
TRBV5-4	many	.	TRBJ2-7	CASSLRTGSYEQYF	TGTGCCAGCAGCTTACGGACGGGATCCTACGAGCAGTACTTC
TRBV7-2	few	TRBD1	TRBJ1-4	CASRETGRKLFF	TGTGCCAGCAGGGAGACAGGGAGGAAACTGTTTTTT
TRBV28	few	.	TRBJ2-3	CASSFPSFGGVTDTQYF	TGTGCCAGCAGTTTCCCAAGCTTTGGAGGGGTCACAGATACGCAGTATTTT
TRBV7-2	few	.	TRBJ1-2	CASSLEYRAGYGYTF	TGTGCCAGCAGCTTAGAGTACAGGGCTGGCTATGGCTACACCTTC
TRBV5-5	.	.	TRBJ1-3	CASSTQPTVNSGNTIYF	TGTGCCAGCAGCACCCAACCCACAGTGAACTCTGGAAACACCATATATTTT
TRBV29-1	few	TRBD1	TRBJ2-7	CSVESGTGGYEQYF	TGCAGCGTTGAATCCGGGACAGGGGGATACGAGCAGTACTTC
TRBV18	medium-sized	TRBD1	TRBJ1-6	CASSTSQGTYNSPLHF	TGTGCCAGCTCAACCTCACAGGGGACTTATAATTCACCCCTCCACTTT
TRBV20-1	.	.	TRBJ1-2	CSAKPPGMNYGYTF	TGCAGTGCCAAACCTCCCGGGATGAACTATGGCTACACCTTC
TRBV3-1	many	.	TRBJ2-7	CASSRTVNYEQYF	TGTGCCAGCAGCCGGACAGTCAACTACGAGCAGTACTTC
TRBV7-6	few	.	TRBJ2-1	CASTANRNYNEQFF	TGTGCCAGCACTGCCAATAGGAACTACAATGAGCAGTTCTTC
TRBV6-1	medium-sized	.	TRBJ1-5	CASSESPRQPQHF	TGTGCCAGCAGTGAATCGCCGCGGCAGCCCCAGCATTTT
TRBV30	many	.	TRBJ1-1	CAWSATFEAFF	TGTGCCTGGAGTGCGACCTTTGAAGCTTTCTTT
TRBV20-1	few	.	TRBJ2-1	CSAFPLVGDEQFF	TGCAGTGCCTTTCCCCTAGTCGGCGATGAGCAGTTCTTC
TRBV18	.	TRBD2	TRBJ2-1	CASSEGTSVFDEQFF	TGTGCCAGCTCAGAAGGGACTAGCGTTTTTGATGAGCAGTTCTTC
TRBV6-5	.	TRBD2	TRBJ2-3	CASRPPAGGLDTQYF	TGTGCCAGCAGGCCACCAGCGGGAGGGTTAGATACGCAGTATTTT
TRBV7-6	few	TRBD2	TRBJ2-7	CASSILSGRGAYEQYF	TGTGCCAGCAGCATCCTTAGCGGGAGAGGGGCCTACGAGCAGTACTTC
TRBV5-5	few	.	TRBJ1-1	CASSLGRVTEAFF	TGTGCCAGCAGCTTGGGGCGGGTTACTGAAGCTTTCTTT
TRBV7-2	many	.	TRBJ2-3	CASSLQRVVTDTQYF	TGTGCCAGCAGCTTACAGCGGGTTGTTACAGATACGCAGTATTTT
TRBV6-1	.	.	TRBJ1-5	CASSENQPQHF	TGTGCCAGCAGTGAAAATCAGCCCCAGCATTTT
TRBV30	.	.	TRBJ2-2	CAFNAGPNTGELFF	TGTGCCTTTAATGCGGGACCTAACACCGGGGAGCTGTTTTTT
TRBV18	.	.	TRBJ1-4	CASSPRDEKLFF	TGTGCCAGCTCACCCAGGGATGAAAAACTGTTTTTT
TRBV7-8	many	.	TRBJ1-6	CASSLARPGSSYNSPLHF	TGTGCCAGCAGCTTAGCGCGGCCAGGGAGCTCCTATAATTCACCCCTCCACTTT
TRBV28	.	.	TRBJ2-1	CASSPGWGRLNDELFF	TGTGCCAGCAGTCCAGGTTGGGGGAGGTTGAACGATGAGCTGTTCTTC
TRBV5-1	.	.	TRBJ2-5	CASSLVGPRPEETQYF	TGCGCCAGCAGCTTGGTCGGGCCCCGCCCGGAGGAGACCCAGTACTTC
TRBV7-8	medium-sized	TRBD1	TRBJ1-1	CASRRQGLNTEAFF	TGTGCCAGCAGGAGACAGGGACTGAACACTGAAGCTTTCTTT
TRBV14	many	.	TRBJ1-6	CASSQSRTDNSPLHF	TGTGCCAGCAGCCAGAGCAGGACAGATAATTCACCCCTCCACTTT
TRBV6-6	.	TRBD2	TRBJ2-1	CASRARTSGIYNEQFF	TGTGCCAGCAGAGCCCGGACTAGCGGGATCTACAATGAGCAGTTCTTC
TRBV24-1	few	.	TRBJ2-1	CATSAPPSDEQFF	TGTGCCACCAGTGCACCGCCCAGTGATGAGCAGTTCTTC
TRBV20-1	few	TRBD2	TRBJ2-7	CSARTGTTTNEQYF	TGCAGTGCTAGAACCGGGACTACTACTAACGAGCAGTACTTC
TRBV30	many	TRBD1	TRBJ1-2	CAWTSNRGARGNYGYTF	TGTGCCTGGACTAGTAATCGGGGGGCCAGGGGGAACTATGGCTACACCTTC
TRBV24-1	.	TRBD2	TRBJ2-1	CATLAGGEQFF	TGTGCCACCCTAGCGGGAGGTGAGCAGTTCTTC
TRBV20-1	.	.	TRBJ1-6	CSAREPQGSAPLHF	TGCAGTGCTAGAGAACCCCAGGGTTCGGCACCCCTCCACTTT
TRBV20-1	many	.	TRBJ2-4	CSARDHTSVAGKNIQYF	TGCAGTGCTAGAGATCACACGAGCGTAGCTGGTAAAAACATTCAGTACTTC
TRBV28	many	TRBD1	TRBJ2-1	CASSLILIGRTGFGYNEQFF	TGTGCCAGCAGTTTAATACTTATCGGTCGGACAGGGTTTGGCTACAATGAGCAGTTCTTC
TRBV18	many	TRBD2	TRBJ2-4	CASSGTRENIQYF	TGTGCCAGCTCAGGGACTAGAGAAAACATTCAGTACTTC
TRBV4-2	.	.	TRBJ1-6	CASSQVDSNNSPLHF	TGTGCCAGCAGCCAAGTGGACAGTAATAATTCACCCCTCCACTTT
TRBV6-5	few	TRBD1	TRBJ1-2	CASSTGTAANYGYTF	TGTGCCAGCAGTACCGGGACAGCAGCTAACTATGGCTACACCTTC
TRBV20-1	.	TRBD2	TRBJ2-4	CSASSLTSGAKNIQYF	TGCAGTGCTTCTTCCCTCACTAGCGGAGCCAAAAACATTCAGTACTTC
TRBV20-1	.	.	TRBJ2-3	CSARDQFTWDPNLSKTSTDTQYF	TGCAGTGCTAGAGATCAGTTCACGTGGGACCCCAACCTAAGTAAAACTAGCACAGATACGCAGTATTTT
TRBV20-1	few	TRBD1	TRBJ2-1	CSARPTGGSIYNEQFF	TGCAGTGCTAGACCCACAGGGGGATCGATCTACAATGAGCAGTTCTTC
TRBV19	.	.	TRBJ1-1	CASKLARTFF	TGTGCCAGTAAACTGGCCCGGACTTTCTTT
TRBV20-1	few	TRBD2	TRBJ2-7	CSARAGAGGRQYEQYF	TGCAGTGCTAGGGCGGGAGCGGGAGGACGACAGTACGAGCAGTACTTC
TRBV20-1	.	.	TRBJ1-1	CSARVQGRNTEAFF	TGCAGTGCTAGAGTACAGGGTAGGAACACTGAAGCTTTCTTT
TRBV30	few	.	TRBJ2-4	CAWSTGGGVIAKNIQYF	TGTGCCTGGAGTACAGGGGGGGGGGTTATAGCCAAAAACATTCAGTACTTC
TRBV6-6	.	.	TRBJ1-1	CASSGEGWGEAFF	TGTGCCAGCAGTGGAGAGGGCTGGGGTGAAGCTTTCTTT